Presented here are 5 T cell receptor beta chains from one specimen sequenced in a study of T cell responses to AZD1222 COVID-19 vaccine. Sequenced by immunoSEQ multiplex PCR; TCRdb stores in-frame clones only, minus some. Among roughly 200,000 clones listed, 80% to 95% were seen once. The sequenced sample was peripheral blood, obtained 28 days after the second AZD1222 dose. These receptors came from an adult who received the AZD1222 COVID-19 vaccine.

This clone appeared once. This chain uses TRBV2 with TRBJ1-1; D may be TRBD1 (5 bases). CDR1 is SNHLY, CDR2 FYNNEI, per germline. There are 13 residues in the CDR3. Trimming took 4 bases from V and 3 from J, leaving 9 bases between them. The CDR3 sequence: CASSVQGDTEAFF. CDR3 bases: TGTGCCAGCAGTGTTCAGGGAGACACTGAAGCTTTCTTT.

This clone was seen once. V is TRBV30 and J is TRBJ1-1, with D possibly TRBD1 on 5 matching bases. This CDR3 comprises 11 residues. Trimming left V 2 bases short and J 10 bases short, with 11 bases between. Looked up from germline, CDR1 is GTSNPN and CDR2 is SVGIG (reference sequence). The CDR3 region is CAWSSSRGAFF. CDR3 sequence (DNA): TGTGCCTGGAGTTCTAGTAGGGGAGCTTTCTTT.

The CDR3 loop is CASTSCTSGSRDTQYF. The CDR3 DNA reads as TGTGCCAGCACCTCGTGTACTAGCGGGAGTCGGGATACGCAGTATTTT. The V and J genes are TRBV21-1 and TRBJ2-3; the D call in the table, TRBD2, was not verified against the DNA. TRBV21-1 is recorded as a pseudogene. The CDR3 length is 16 residues.

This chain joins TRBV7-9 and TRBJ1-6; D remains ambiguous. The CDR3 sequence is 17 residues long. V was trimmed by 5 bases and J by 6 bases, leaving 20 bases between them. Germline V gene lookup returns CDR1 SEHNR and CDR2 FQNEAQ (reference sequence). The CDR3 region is CASSPHLPVRANSPLHF. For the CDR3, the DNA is TGTGCCAGCAGCCCTCACCTGCCCGTCCGCGCTAATTCACCCCTCCACTTT.

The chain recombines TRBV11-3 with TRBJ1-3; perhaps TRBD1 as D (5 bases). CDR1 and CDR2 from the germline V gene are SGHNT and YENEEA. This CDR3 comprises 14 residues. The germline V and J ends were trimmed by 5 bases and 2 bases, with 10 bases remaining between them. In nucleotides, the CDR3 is TGTGCCAGCAGCCTCAGGGTCCCTGGAAACACCATATATTTT. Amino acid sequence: CASSLRVPGNTIYF. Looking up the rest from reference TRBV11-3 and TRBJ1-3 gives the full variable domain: EAGVVQSPRYKIIEKKQPVAFWCNPISGHNTLYWYLQNLGQGPELLIRYENEEAVDDSQLPKDRFSAERLKGVDSTLKIQPAELGDSAVYLCASSLRVPGNTIYFGEGSWLTVV.